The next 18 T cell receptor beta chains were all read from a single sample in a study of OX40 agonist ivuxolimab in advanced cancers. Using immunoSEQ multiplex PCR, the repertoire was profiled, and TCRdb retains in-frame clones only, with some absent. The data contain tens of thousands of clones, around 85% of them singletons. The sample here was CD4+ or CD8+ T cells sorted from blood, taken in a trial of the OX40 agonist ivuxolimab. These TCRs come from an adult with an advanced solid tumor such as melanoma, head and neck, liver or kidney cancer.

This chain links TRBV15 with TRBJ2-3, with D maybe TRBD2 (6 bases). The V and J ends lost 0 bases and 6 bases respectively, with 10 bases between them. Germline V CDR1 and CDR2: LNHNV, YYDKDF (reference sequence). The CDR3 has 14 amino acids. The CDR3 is CATSRERGFDTQYF. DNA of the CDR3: TGTGCCACCAGCAGAGAGCGGGGCTTCGATACGCAGTATTTT. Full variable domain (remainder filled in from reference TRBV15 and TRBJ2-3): DAMVIQNPRYQVTQFGKPVTLSCSQTLNHNVMYWYQQKSSQAPKLLFHYYDKDFNNEADTPDNFQSRRPNTSFCFLDIRSPGLGDTAMYLCATSRERGFDTQYFGPGTRLTVL.

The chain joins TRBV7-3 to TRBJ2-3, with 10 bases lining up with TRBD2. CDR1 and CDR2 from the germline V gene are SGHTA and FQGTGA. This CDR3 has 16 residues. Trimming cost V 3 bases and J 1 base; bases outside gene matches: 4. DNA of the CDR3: TGTGCCAGCAGCTTCAGTAGCGGGGGGCGCACAGATACGCAGTATTTT. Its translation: CASSFSSGGRTDTQYF.

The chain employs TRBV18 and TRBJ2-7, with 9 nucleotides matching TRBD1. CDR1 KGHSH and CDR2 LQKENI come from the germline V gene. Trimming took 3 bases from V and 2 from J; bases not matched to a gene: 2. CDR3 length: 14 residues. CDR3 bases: TGTGCCAGCTCACCTCGACAGGGGGCCTACGAGCAGTACTTC. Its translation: CASSPRQGAYEQYF.

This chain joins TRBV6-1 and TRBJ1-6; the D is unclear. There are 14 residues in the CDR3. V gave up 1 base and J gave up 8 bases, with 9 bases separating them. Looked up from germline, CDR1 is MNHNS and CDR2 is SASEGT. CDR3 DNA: TGTGCCAGCAGTGAAGTGATGGGCTATTCACCCCTCCACTTT. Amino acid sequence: CASSEVMGYSPLHF.

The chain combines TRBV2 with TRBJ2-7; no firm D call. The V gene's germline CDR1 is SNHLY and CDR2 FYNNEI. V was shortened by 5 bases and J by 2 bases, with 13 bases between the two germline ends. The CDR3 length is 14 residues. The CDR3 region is CASSTTAIAYEQYF. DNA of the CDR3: TGTGCCAGCAGTACGACGGCCATTGCCTACGAGCAGTACTTC.

CDR3 bases: TGTGCCAGCAGCCCTCCCAGAAACACTGAAGCTTTCTTT. It is translated as CASSPPRNTEAFF. The J gene is TRBJ1-1, the V gene TRBV28; D is unresolved. The CDR3 consists of 13 residues. From germline, CDR1 is MDHEN and CDR2 SYDVKM. The V and J ends lost 6 bases and 2 bases respectively, with 10 bases between them.

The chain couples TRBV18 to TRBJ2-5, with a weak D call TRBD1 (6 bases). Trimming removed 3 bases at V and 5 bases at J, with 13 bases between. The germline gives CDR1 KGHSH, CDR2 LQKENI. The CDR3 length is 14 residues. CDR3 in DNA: TGTGCCAGCTCACCGACAGGACGTTTGGAGACCCAGTACTTC. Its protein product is CASSPTGRLETQYF.

This chain's CDR3 is CASSYPGGGSNQPQHF. The CDR3, as DNA: TGTGCCAGCAGTTACCCAGGGGGGGGTAGCAATCAGCCCCAGCATTTT. V and J are TRBV6-6 and TRBJ1-5, with 7 bases that match TRBD1. CDR1 and CDR2 (germline): MNHNY, SVGAGI (reference sequence). The length of the CDR3 is 16 residues. The ends lost 2 bases at V and 0 bases at J; junction bases unmatched: 4.

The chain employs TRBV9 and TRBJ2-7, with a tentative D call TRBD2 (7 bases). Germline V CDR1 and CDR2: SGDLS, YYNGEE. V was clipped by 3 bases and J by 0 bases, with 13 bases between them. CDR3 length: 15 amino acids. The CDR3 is CASSAPGGNSYEQYF. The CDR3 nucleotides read TGTGCCAGCAGCGCCCCGGGGGGCAACTCCTACGAGCAGTACTTC.

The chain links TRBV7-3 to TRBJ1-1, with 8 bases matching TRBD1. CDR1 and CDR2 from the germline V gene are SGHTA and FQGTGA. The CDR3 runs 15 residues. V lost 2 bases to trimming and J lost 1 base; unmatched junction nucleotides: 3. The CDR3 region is CASSLSGTGNTEAFF. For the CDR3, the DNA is TGTGCCAGCAGCTTATCGGGGACAGGGAACACTGAAGCTTTCTTT.

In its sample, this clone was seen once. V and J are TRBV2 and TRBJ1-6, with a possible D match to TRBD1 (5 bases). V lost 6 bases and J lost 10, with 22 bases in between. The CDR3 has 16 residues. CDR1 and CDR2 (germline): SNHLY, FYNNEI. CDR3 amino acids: CASSHKTRVLGSPLHF. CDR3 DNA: TGTGCCAGCAGCCACAAAACCAGGGTGCTAGGCTCACCCCTCCACTTT.

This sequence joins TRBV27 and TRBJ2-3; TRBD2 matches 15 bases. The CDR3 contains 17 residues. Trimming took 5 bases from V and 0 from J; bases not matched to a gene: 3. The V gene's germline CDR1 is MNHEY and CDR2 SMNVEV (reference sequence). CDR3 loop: CASSMGLAGGSTDTQYF. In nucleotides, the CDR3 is TGTGCCAGCAGTATGGGACTAGCGGGGGGCAGCACAGATACGCAGTATTTT.

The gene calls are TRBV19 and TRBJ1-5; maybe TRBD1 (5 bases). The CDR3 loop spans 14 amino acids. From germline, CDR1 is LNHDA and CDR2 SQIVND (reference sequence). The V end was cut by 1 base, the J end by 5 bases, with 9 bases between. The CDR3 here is CASSIGGTDQPQHF. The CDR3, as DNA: TGTGCCAGTAGTATAGGAGGGACTGATCAGCCCCAGCATTTT.

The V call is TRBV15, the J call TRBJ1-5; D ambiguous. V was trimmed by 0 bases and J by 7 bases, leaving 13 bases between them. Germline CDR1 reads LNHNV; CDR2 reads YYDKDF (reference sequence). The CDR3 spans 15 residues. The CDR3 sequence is CATSRDRRGGQPQHF. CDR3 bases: TGTGCCACCAGCAGAGATCGTCGGGGAGGGCAGCCCCAGCATTTT.

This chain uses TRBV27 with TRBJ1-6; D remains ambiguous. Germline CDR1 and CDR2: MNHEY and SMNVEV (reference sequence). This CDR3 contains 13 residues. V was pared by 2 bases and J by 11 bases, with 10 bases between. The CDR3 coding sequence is TGTGCCAGCAGTTTAACGGTGGGTCCACCCCTCCACTTT. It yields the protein CASSLTVGPPLHF.

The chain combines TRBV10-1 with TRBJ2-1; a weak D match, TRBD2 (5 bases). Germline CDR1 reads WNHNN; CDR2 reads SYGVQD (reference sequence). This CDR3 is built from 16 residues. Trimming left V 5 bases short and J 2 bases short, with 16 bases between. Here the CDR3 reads CASSIQGSGAYNEQFF. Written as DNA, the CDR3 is TGCGCCAGCAGTATTCAAGGTTCCGGGGCCTACAATGAGCAGTTCTTC.

CDR3 sequence: CASRAGVGAGTYEQYF. DNA for the CDR3: TGTGCCAGCAGAGCCGGGGTGGGGGCCGGAACCTACGAGCAGTACTTC. The chain is built from TRBV2 and TRBJ2-7, with a weak D call TRBD1 (6 bases). Trimming shortened V by 6 bases and J by 2 bases, and 20 bases separated the two germline ends. CDR3 length: 16 residues. The germline CDR1 and CDR2 sequences are SNHLY and FYNNEI.

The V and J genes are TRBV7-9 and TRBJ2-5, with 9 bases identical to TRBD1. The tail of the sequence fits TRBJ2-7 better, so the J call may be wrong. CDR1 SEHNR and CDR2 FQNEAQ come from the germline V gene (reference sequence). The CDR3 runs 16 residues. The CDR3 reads CASSLPTGTGLHEQYF. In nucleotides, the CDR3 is TGTGCCAGCAGCTTACCGACCGGGACAGGGCTTCACGAGCAGTACTTC.